This T cell receptor beta chain comes out of a study of blood T cell repertoires in COVID-19. In the study overall: Acute and convalescent COVID-19 specimens originated in the United States, Italy and Spain.

There are 13 residues in the CDR3. Germline CDR1 and CDR2: WSHSY and SAAADI. Trimming cost V 6 bases and J 6 bases; bases outside gene matches: 6. Produced via immunoSEQ multiplex PCR; TCRdb's table is partial and in-frame only. The top ten clones hold about 10% of a sample with more than 300,000 clones, 80% to 90% of them seen once. The V gene is TRBV10-2, the J gene TRBJ2-7; 9 nucleotides align to TRBD1. The sequenced sample consisted of peripheral blood. The receptor was derived from a young woman with COVID-19, enrolled during active disease. This chain's CDR3 is CASREQGATEQYF. CDR3 nucleotides: TGCGCCAGCAGAGAACAGGGGGCGACCGAGCAGTACTTC.